This T cell receptor beta chain was recorded in a study of blood T cell repertoires in COVID-19. Overall study context: Collection of acute and convalescent COVID-19 samples took place in the United States, Italy and Spain. Sample material is recorded as cDNA or gDNA derived from T cells, B-cell-depleted T cells, or PBMCs.

Original processing methods: Reference gene primer amplification gave estimated nucleated cell counts. Some clones are missing from TCRdb's copy, which holds only in-frame ones; the method was immunoSEQ multiplex PCR. That table is the source of V, J and clone size, and D and trimming were worked out from the DNA. The profile shows about 280,000 clones, 75% to 90% of them singletons. Germline lookup yields CDR1 PRHDT and CDR2 FYEKMQ (reference sequence). The CDR3 has 16 amino acids. V trimming: 3 bases; J trimming: 2 bases; junction bases outside the gene matches: 4. The chain links TRBV13 to TRBJ2-3; 11 positions agree with TRBD2. Sequencing used peripheral blood. This TCR was sampled from a man over 45 with acute or convalescent COVID-19. As DNA, the CDR3 is TGTGCCAGCAGCTTCTCTAGCGGGGGGTACACAGATACGCAGTATTTT. It translates to CASSFSSGGYTDTQYF.